This TCR beta chain appears in the sequencing data of a study of T cells in tuberculosis. General observations from the study: Smaller alpha distances in active tuberculosis partly reflected shorter CDR3-alpha lengths. Active tuberculosis cases were adults; controls were adolescents. Active tuberculosis alpha repertoires lay closer to GMM-specific TCRs than controls'.

Adolescents were screened for latent TB by skin test and IGRA. Worth noting for this clone: Its antigen is currently unknown.

TCRdb keeps only in-frame clones here, not all; method: immunoSEQ multiplex PCR. The table has 30,000 to 35,000 clones, approximately 90% seen once; the top ten hold over 2%. Germline CDR1 reads SGDLS; CDR2 reads YYNGEE. The V gene end was trimmed by 3 bases and the J gene end by 4 bases; junction bases not matched to a gene: 12. The CDR3 length is 17 residues. The V gene is TRBV9, the J gene TRBJ2-1; 8 bases are a match to TRBD2. The sequence came from a donor between 10 and 35 years old with latent tuberculosis or without tuberculosis infection. The sequenced sample was PBMCs. Written as DNA, the CDR3 is TGTGCCAGCAGCGCGGCCAGGTGGCCTAGCGGGTACAATGAGCAGTTCTTC. This encodes CASSAARWPSGYNEQFF.